Here is one T cell receptor beta chain with its context. Its antigen remains unknown. CDR3 length equals 16 residues. In germline, CDR1 is LNHDA, CDR2 SQIVND (reference sequence). V lost 5 bases and J 8 bases, leaving 19 bases between the germline ends. The sample comes from a study of T cells in localized non-small cell lung cancer. Only in-frame clones appear in the TCRdb table, and some are missing; sequencing was by immunoSEQ multiplex PCR. The profile shows around 15,000 clones, roughly 89% of them singletons. Study-level results: Peak T cell clonality was found in uninvolved adjacent lung, exceeding tumor.

The sequence came from a woman aged 40-75 years with stage III lung adenocarcinoma. The rearrangement uses TRBV19 and TRBJ1-6; D may be TRBD1 (6 bases). Sequenced material: peripheral blood mononuclear cells, taken before any cancer treatment. CDR3 nucleotide sequence: TGTGCCAGTAGTTCCCCCAGGGGTAGGGGAGATTCACCCCTCCACTTT. Amino acids: CASSSPRGRGDSPLHF. The full variable domain, its missing parts supplied by reference TRBV19 and TRBJ1-6, is DGGITQSPKYLFRKEGQNVTLSCEQNLNHDAMYWYRQDPGQGLRLIYYSQIVNDFQKGDIAEGYSVSREKKESFPLTVTSAQKNPTAFYLCASSSPRGRGDSPLHFGNGTRLTVT.